Below are 30 T cell receptor beta chains sequenced from a single sample in a study of blood T cell repertoires in COVID-19. Data came from immunoSEQ multiplex PCR; TCRdb stores just in-frame clones and leaves some out. Among around 280,000 clones listed, about nine tenths were seen once. The sequenced sample consisted of PBMCs or T cells enriched from blood (not recorded which). Receptor source: a woman in her thirties or forties who had recovered from COVID-19.

The J gene is TRBJ1-1, the V gene TRBV25-1; D is unclear. Per the germline V gene, CDR1 is MGHDK and CDR2 is SYGVNS. The length of the CDR3 is 13 residues. V was trimmed by 4 bases and J by 1 base, leaving 7 bases between them. This CDR3 reads CASSGNSNTEAFF. The CDR3 DNA reads TGTGCCAGCAGTGGCAACTCGAACACTGAAGCTTTCTTT.

The chain has TRBV18 and TRBJ2-2, with 7 positions matching TRBD2. Per germline, CDR1 KGHSH and CDR2 LQKENI. Germline trimming cut 3 bases from V and 4 bases from J; bases unmatched to any gene: 2. The CDR3 has 14 residues. DNA of the CDR3: TGTGCCAGCTCACCGACTAGCATCACCGGGGAGCTGTTTTTT. Protein sequence: CASSPTSITGELFF.

The V and J genes are TRBV7-6 and TRBJ1-1, with D possibly TRBD1 on 6 matching bases. The V end lost 2 bases, the J end lost 5 bases, and 15 bases lay between the germline ends. Germline V gene sequence: CDR1 SGHVS, CDR2 FNYEAQ. The CDR3 sequence is 15 residues long. CDR3 protein: CASSLLPGGGTEAFF. CDR3 DNA sequence: TGTGCCAGCAGCTTATTGCCGGGAGGGGGGACTGAAGCTTTCTTT. Filled out from reference TRBV7-6 and TRBJ1-1, the complete variable domain reads GAGVSQSPRYKVTKRGQDVALRCDPISGHVSLYWYRQALGQGPEFLTYFNYEAQQDKSGLPNDRFSAERPEGSISTLTIQRTEQRDSAMYRCASSLLPGGGTEAFFGQGTRLTVV.

V is TRBV3-1 (or the pseudogene TRBV3-2) and J is TRBJ1-1, with D possibly matching TRBD1 (5 bases). This CDR3 has 13 amino acids. The germline CDR1 and CDR2 sequences are LGHDT and YNNKEL (reference sequence). Between the trimmed V and J ends, which lost 3 bases and 4 bases, there was a span of 9 bases. The CDR3, as DNA: TGTGCCAGCAGCCAGCGGGGGGGCACTGAAGCTTTCTTT. Amino acids: CASSQRGGTEAFF.

The chain has TRBV10-2 and TRBJ2-3, with D maybe TRBD1 (6 bases). The CDR3 runs to 15 residues. The germline V gene encodes CDR1 WSHSY and CDR2 SAAADI. Trimming left V 4 bases short and J 1 base short, with 12 bases between. Here the CDR3 DNA reads TGCGCCAGCAGTGGACAGGCCGTGGGCACAGATACGCAGTATTTT. It encodes CASSGQAVGTDTQYF.

This chain joins TRBV18 and TRBJ2-3; D is perhaps TRBD1 (6 bases). The CDR3 totals 17 residues. Germline CDR1 and CDR2: KGHSH and LQKENI. The V end was cut by 5 bases, the J end by 5 bases, with 23 bases between. In nucleotides, the CDR3 is TGTGCCAGCTCATCTGCTTTGGGGGCGCCGGGCAAAGATACGCAGTATTTT. Encoded protein: CASSSALGAPGKDTQYF.

This chain uses TRBV5-1 with TRBJ2-5; 12 bases map to TRBD2. Per the germline V gene, CDR1 is SGHRS and CDR2 is YFSETQ. The CDR3 covers 16 residues. The trim removed 4 bases at V and 6 bases at J, leaving 10 bases unmatched. The CDR3 region is CASSRDGTSGRKTQYF. CDR3 nucleotide sequence: TGCGCCAGCAGCCGAGATGGGACTAGCGGGCGGAAGACCCAGTACTTC.

V usage is TRBV7-3 and J usage is TRBJ2-1; 8 nucleotides agree with TRBD1. CDR1 is SGHTA and CDR2 is FQGTGA in the germline V gene. CDR3 length equals 14 residues. The trim removed 5 bases at V and 7 bases at J, leaving 7 bases unmatched. Here the CDR3 reads CASSLDREQNEQFF. The CDR3 DNA follows: TGTGCCAGCAGCCTGGACAGGGAACAGAATGAGCAGTTCTTC.

This chain joins TRBV6-6 and TRBJ2-7, with unresolved D. This CDR3 comprises 16 residues. V was shortened by 7 bases and J by 2 bases, with 21 bases between the two germline ends. Germline values: CDR1 MNHNY, CDR2 SVGAGI (reference sequence). CDR3 sequence: CASTFFDTQKTYEQYF. The CDR3 DNA reads as TGTGCCAGCACCTTTTTCGACACCCAAAAGACCTACGAGCAGTACTTC.

This sequence joins TRBV19 and TRBJ2-3, with a weak D call TRBD2 (6 bases). Between the trimmed V and J ends, which lost 6 bases and 2 bases, there was a span of 21 bases. Germline V gene data show CDR1 as LNHDA and CDR2 as SQIVND (reference sequence). This CDR3 is built from 17 residues. DNA of the CDR3: TGTGCCAGTAGAGAACGGGGGAGCGGGTTATTCACAGATACGCAGTATTTT. Amino acid sequence: CASRERGSGLFTDTQYF.

The chain carries TRBV2 and TRBJ2-5, with 11 bases lining up with TRBD2. The CDR3 spans 17 residues. J lost 4 bases, V lost 6 bases, and 13 bases had no gene match. The germline CDR1 and CDR2 sequences are SNHLY and FYNNEI. In DNA, the CDR3 is TGTGCCAGCAGCCCCACCCTTAGCGGGGGGGCGAGAGAGACCCAGTACTTC. It is translated as CASSPTLSGGARETQYF. Full variable domain (remainder filled in from reference TRBV2 and TRBJ2-5): EPEVTQTPSHQVTQMGQEVILRCVPISNHLYFYWYRQILGQKVEFLVSFYNNEISEKSEIFDDQFSVERPDGSNFTLKIRSTKLEDSAMYFCASSPTLSGGARETQYFGPGTRLLVL.

J is TRBJ1-2 and V is TRBV5-1; D may be TRBD1 (6 bases). Deletions cut 4 bases from V and 2 bases from J, with 12 bases between. CDR3 length: 14 amino acids. From germline, CDR1 is SGHRS and CDR2 YFSETQ. CDR3 protein: CASSPDSQNYGYTF. The CDR3 nucleotides read TGCGCCAGCAGCCCGGACAGCCAGAACTATGGCTACACCTTC.

The chain is built from TRBV11-2 and TRBJ2-7; 7 bases are shared with TRBD2. V trimming: 5 bases; J trimming: 3 bases; junction bases outside the gene matches: 7. The germline V gene encodes CDR1 SGHAT and CDR2 FQNNGV. The length of the CDR3 is 14 residues. Here the CDR3 reads CASSPVGGSYEQYF. Here the CDR3 DNA reads TGTGCCAGCAGCCCGGTGGGGGGGAGCTACGAGCAGTACTTC. Full variable domain (rest looked up from reference TRBV11-2 and TRBJ2-7): EAGVAQSPRYKIIEKRQSVAFWCNPISGHATLYWYQQILGQGPKLLIQFQNNGVVDDSQLPKDRFSAERLKGVDSTLKIQPAKLEDSAVYLCASSPVGGSYEQYFGPGTRLTVT.

With respect to this clone: Other DNA sequences within the sample encode an identical CDR3. CDR3 nucleotide sequence: TGTGCCAGCAGCGTGGAAGGGGCCAATCAGCCCCAGCATTTT. This sequence encodes CASSVEGANQPQHF. The V gene is TRBV9, the J gene TRBJ1-5; the D gene is possibly TRBD1 (5 bases). Looked up from germline, CDR1 is SGDLS and CDR2 is YYNGEE. This CDR3 has 14 residues. Trimming removed 2 bases from V and 3 bases from J, with 9 bases in between. Based on the CDR3 plus reference TRBV9 and TRBJ1-5, the full variable domain is DSGVTQTPKHLITATGQRVTLRCSPRSGDLSVYWYQQSLDQGLQFLIQYYNGEERAKGNILERFSAQQFPDLHSELNLSSLELGDSALYFCASSVEGANQPQHFGDGTRLSIL.

This rearrangement joins TRBV25-1 to TRBJ2-3, with D maybe TRBD2 (5 bases). The germline CDR1 and CDR2 sequences are MGHDK and SYGVNS. This CDR3 has 13 residues. Trimming pared 6 bases from V and 3 bases from J, leaving 10 bases between. The CDR3 DNA reads TGTGCCAGCAGGGACTGGGAGACAGATACGCAGTATTTT. Encoded protein: CASRDWETDTQYF.

The J gene is TRBJ2-1, the V gene TRBV29-1; the D gene is possibly TRBD1 (6 bases). V was cut by 0 bases and J by 0 bases, with 12 bases left in between. The length of the CDR3 is 16 residues. Germline lookup yields CDR1 SQVTM and CDR2 ANQGSEA. This CDR3 is CSVEDPQGSSYNEQFF. The CDR3 region has the DNA TGCAGCGTTGAAGATCCGCAGGGGAGCTCCTACAATGAGCAGTTCTTC.

The V call is TRBV5-1, the J call TRBJ2-5; maybe TRBD1 (6 bases). The CDR3 is made up of 17 amino acids. The ends were cut back, 1 base at V and 2 bases at J, with 18 bases in the middle. Germline-derived CDR1 and CDR2 are SGHRS and YFSETQ. The DNA of the CDR3 is TGCGCCAGCAGCTTGTGGACAGCAAACCCTTTACAAGAGACCCAGTACTTC. It encodes CASSLWTANPLQETQYF.

This clone was seen only a few times. CDR3 coding DNA: TGTGCCAGCAGGGCTACGCGGCAAATGAACACTGAAGCTTTCTTT. Its translation is CASRATRQMNTEAFF. The chain recombines TRBV2 with TRBJ1-1; D is ambiguous. Germline loops: CDR1 SNHLY, CDR2 FYNNEI. The CDR3 runs 15 residues. Trimming removed 6 bases from V and 0 bases from J, with 14 bases in between.

V usage is TRBV18 and J usage is TRBJ2-3; 10 bases match TRBD2. The V gene end was trimmed by 5 bases and the J gene end by 0 bases; junction bases not matched to a gene: 5. The CDR3 has 16 residues. The germline V gene has CDR1 KGHSH and CDR2 LQKENI. The CDR3 coding sequence is TGTGCCAGCTCAAAGGGACTAGCGTCTAGCACAGATACGCAGTATTTT. Its translation: CASSKGLASSTDTQYF.

This clone showed up just once. This chain links TRBV6-5 with TRBJ2-7; D not resolved. V shed 3 bases and J shed 7 bases, with 19 bases lying between them. Looked up from germline, CDR1 is MNHEY and CDR2 is SVGAGI. The CDR3 totals 15 residues. CDR3 in amino acids: CASSYSSTPLREQYF. The DNA for the CDR3 is TGTGCCAGCAGTTATTCCTCGACCCCGTTGCGGGAGCAGTACTTC.

The V and J genes are TRBV2 and TRBJ2-2; no definite D call. CDR1 and CDR2 (germline): SNHLY, FYNNEI. Between the trimmed V and J ends, which lost 5 bases and 8 bases, there was a span of 12 bases. The CDR3 covers 13 residues. The CDR3 DNA reads as TGTGCCAGCAGTACAGCATTTGAGGGGGAGCTGTTTTTT. The encoded protein is CASSTAFEGELFF.

The chain recombines TRBV18 with TRBJ2-1; 7 bases fit TRBD2. V lost 2 bases and J lost 3; bases outside the gene matches: 13. The CDR3 totals 18 residues. The germline gives CDR1 KGHSH, CDR2 LQKENI. CDR3: CASSPNLNGEGLYNEQFF. For the CDR3, the DNA is TGTGCCAGCTCACCAAATCTAAATGGGGAGGGCCTCTACAATGAGCAGTTCTTC.

The rearrangement uses TRBV5-6 and TRBJ2-7; 7 bases match TRBD2. The CDR3 runs to 14 residues. Germline loops: CDR1 SGHDT, CDR2 YYEEEE. The junction had 4 bases not matched to a gene; V was cut back by 2 bases and J by 2 bases. The CDR3 is CASSLAGFPYEQYF. The CDR3 nucleotides read TGTGCCAGCAGCTTAGCGGGATTTCCCTACGAGCAGTACTTC.

The chain has TRBV18 and TRBJ1-6, with 7 bases aligning to TRBD1. Trimming took 8 bases from V and 5 from J; bases not matched to a gene: 9. The CDR3 length is 15 residues. Germline loops: CDR1 KGHSH, CDR2 LQKENI. CDR3 coding DNA: TGTGCCAGCGCCGAGGGACAGTCTAATAATTCACCCCTCCACTTT. As protein: CASAEGQSNNSPLHF.

The CDR3 spells CASSPDRAHGGHKETQYF. CDR3 sequence (DNA): TGTGCCAGCAGCCCGGACAGGGCCCACGGGGGGCACAAAGAGACCCAGTACTTC. V is TRBV28 and J is TRBJ2-5, with D possibly TRBD1 on 8 matching bases. The V gene lost 6 bases and the J gene lost 3 bases, with 26 bases spanning the gap. Germline CDR1 MDHEN, CDR2 SYDVKM. CDR3 length equals 18 residues.

This clone appeared many times. The chain couples TRBV2 to TRBJ1-1; TRBD1 is a possible D gene (5 bases). Germline-derived CDR1 and CDR2 are SNHLY and FYNNEI. V lost 7 bases and J 2 bases, leaving 11 bases between the germline ends. There are 13 residues in the CDR3. Written as DNA, the CDR3 is TGTGCCAGCAAGCTAGACAGCAACACTGAAGCTTTCTTT. It codes for CASKLDSNTEAFF.

The CDR3 protein is CASSVAGALTDTQYF. Written as DNA, the CDR3 is TGTGCCAGTAGCGTGGCGGGGGCCCTCACAGATACGCAGTATTTT. The chain recombines TRBV19 with TRBJ2-3; D perhaps matches TRBD2 (7 bases). The CDR3 spans 15 residues. V lost 6 bases and J lost 2, with 15 bases in between. The germline gives CDR1 LNHDA, CDR2 SQIVND (reference sequence). Full variable domain (missing parts from reference TRBV19 and TRBJ2-3): DGGITQSPKYLFRKEGQNVTLSCEQNLNHDAMYWYRQDPGQGLRLIYYSQIVNDFQKGDIAEGYSVSREKKESFPLTVTSAQKNPTAFYLCASSVAGALTDTQYFGPGTRLTVL.

The chain combines TRBV12-5 with TRBJ1-2; D may be TRBD1 (6 bases). The V gene's germline CDR1 is LGHNT and CDR2 FRNRAP. The V end lost 1 base, the J end lost 10 bases, and 10 bases lay between the germline ends. The CDR3 runs to 12 residues. The CDR3 DNA sequence: TGTGCTAGTGGTTTGGCCTGGGACAACTACACCTTC. This encodes CASGLAWDNYTF.

The chain uses TRBV5-1 and TRBJ1-3; 8 bases are shared with TRBD1. The CDR3 spans 15 residues. Trimming at V came to 2 bases and at J to 2 bases, leaving 3 bases not matched to a gene. Germline V gives CDR1 SGHRS, CDR2 YFSETQ. This chain's CDR3 is CASSLTGGPGNTIYF. CDR3 sequence (DNA): TGCGCCAGCAGCTTAACAGGGGGTCCTGGAAACACCATATATTTT.

The V gene is TRBV9, the J gene TRBJ2-3; 13 nucleotides align to TRBD2. The J segment lost 1 base and the V segment lost 0 bases, leaving 2 bases of the junction unmatched. This CDR3 comprises 17 residues. CDR1 is SGDLS and CDR2 is YYNGEE in the germline V gene. The CDR3 region is CASSVGGTSGGTDTQYF. CDR3 DNA: TGTGCCAGCAGCGTAGGGGGGACTAGCGGGGGCACAGATACGCAGTATTTT.